The rows below give T cell receptor beta chains drawn from one sample of a study of blood T cell repertoires in COVID-19. Here immunoSEQ multiplex PCR was the method, and the copy in TCRdb shows in-frame clones only, minus some. Among about 86,000 clones listed, around 80% were seen once. The sample consisted of peripheral blood. All receptors derive from an elderly woman with active or convalescent COVID-19. The CDR3 runs from the conserved cysteine through the conserved F or W. D genes are given only for firm matches. Only some rows state a clone size, as once, few, many or a class for expanded clones.

v_gene	d_gene	abundance	j_gene	CDR3nt	CDR3aa
TRBV3-1/TRBV3-2	TRBD2	-	TRBJ2-5	TGTGCCAGCAGCCAGGGTCTAGCGGGAGAGGAGGGAGAGACCCAGTACTTC	CASSQGLAGEEGETQYF
TRBV29-1	-	-	TRBJ2-1	TGCAGCGTTGGGCTCCCGAATGAGCAGTTCTTC	CSVGLPNEQFF
TRBV6-5	TRBD1	-	TRBJ2-1	TGTGCCAGCACCCCTACGGGACAGTCCTACAATGAGCAGTTCTTC	CASTPTGQSYNEQFF
TRBV4-2	TRBD1	few	TRBJ1-1	TGTGCCAGCAGCCAACGTGACAGGGAAGGGGAAGCTTTCTTT	CASSQRDREGEAFF
TRBV28	-	-	TRBJ2-3	TGTGCCAGCACCCCCCCCGGCGGCCGAGGGGGGCAGTATTTT	CASTPPGGRGGQYF
TRBV10-3	TRBD1	few	TRBJ1-2	TGTGCCATCAGTGATCGGAACAGGGGTGAAGGCTACACCTTC	CAISDRNRGEGYTF
TRBV30	-	-	TRBJ1-6	TGTGCCTGGACAGGGGTCTCCTATAATTCACCCCTCCACTTT	CAWTGVSYNSPLHF
TRBV2	-	-	TRBJ2-7	TGTGCCAGCAGCTGGGACTTTACTCTTGGTGGCGAGCAGTACTTC	CASSWDFTLGGEQYF
TRBV2	-	-	TRBJ1-2	TGTGCCAGCAGTGAAGCTGGGCGCCCAAGCTCTGGCTACACCTTC	CASSEAGRPSSGYTF
TRBV5-4	-	-	TRBJ1-6	TGTGCCAGCAGCAGCAGGGTTCGTAATTCACCCCTCCACTTT	CASSSRVRNSPLHF
TRBV19	-	-	TRBJ1-1	TGTGCCAGTAGTACTTTGACAGGGAACACTGAAGCTTTCTTT	CASSTLTGNTEAFF
TRBV18	-	-	TRBJ1-1	TGTGCCAGCTCACCAGCACGTGGGGCGACTGAAGCTTTCTTT	CASSPARGATEAFF
TRBV27	-	once	TRBJ2-3	TGTGCCAGCAGACTCCAAACCGCTAGCACAGATACGCAGTATTTT	CASRLQTASTDTQYF
TRBV6-1	TRBD2	-	TRBJ2-3	TGTGCCAGCAGTGAAATGGCGGGGGGGCTAGATACGCAGTATTTT	CASSEMAGGLDTQYF
TRBV6-1	-	-	TRBJ1-4	TGTGCCAGCAGTGAAAGTGATCGGAGTCGGGAAAAACTGTTTTTT	CASSESDRSREKLFF
TRBV7-9	TRBD1	-	TRBJ1-6	TGTGCCAGCTCGGGACAGTTCAATTCACCCCTCCACTTT	CASSGQFNSPLHF
TRBV7-3	TRBD1	-	TRBJ1-6	TGTGCCAGCAGCCATTCGGGACAGCCGAATTCACCCCTCCACTTT	CASSHSGQPNSPLHF
TRBV5-1	-	-	TRBJ2-1	TGCGCCAGCAGCCCGACAGGAGGAGACGAAGAGTTCTTC	CASSPTGGDEEFF
TRBV6-5	-	-	TRBJ2-7	TGTGCCAGCAGGCCCGCGGGCTCCTACGAGCAGTACTTC	CASRPAGSYEQYF
TRBV2	TRBD1	-	TRBJ2-1	TGTGCCAGCAGTGAGGGGACAGCAAACAATGAGCAGTTCTTC	CASSEGTANNEQFF
TRBV27	-	-	TRBJ1-6	TGTGCCAGCAGTTCCGGGTTCCGCTCACCCCTCCACTTT	CASSSGFRSPLHF
TRBV20-1	-	-	TRBJ1-1	TGCAGTGCTAGTCCCGCAGGGTCGTACACTGAAGCTTTCTTT	CSASPAGSYTEAFF
TRBV25-1	-	-	TRBJ1-1	TGTGCCAGCAGTATTTTCGCCGGGTCCACTGAAGCTTTCTTT	CASSIFAGSTEAFF
TRBV18	TRBD1	-	TRBJ2-7	TGTGCCAGCTCACCAACTGGGGCAGGGGGCTCCTACGAGCAGTACTTC	CASSPTGAGGSYEQYF
TRBV7-3	TRBD1	-	TRBJ2-1	TGTGCCAGCAGCGCCTGGGACAGAGACAATGAGCAGTTCTTC	CASSAWDRDNEQFF
TRBV7-8	TRBD2	-	TRBJ2-3	TGTGCCAGCAGCCTCGAGCGGGGGGGCGGCACAGATACGCAGTATTTT	CASSLERGGGTDTQYF
TRBV6-1	-	-	TRBJ2-5	TGTGCCAGCAGTGAAGCGGCGGGGTTGGAGACCCAGTACTTC	CASSEAAGLETQYF
TRBV27	-	-	TRBJ2-5	TGTGCCAGCAGTTTCGATGGGAGAAAAGAGACCCAGTACTTC	CASSFDGRKETQYF
TRBV27	-	-	TRBJ2-2	TGTGCCAGCAGCCGAGATTCCGTATCTATGAACACCGGGGAGCTGTTTTTT	CASSRDSVSMNTGELFF
TRBV6-1	TRBD1	-	TRBJ1-5	TGTGCCAGCAGTGCGGGACAGGGGGCGAGCAATCAGCCCCAGCATTTT	CASSAGQGASNQPQHF
TRBV5-1	TRBD1	-	TRBJ2-7	TGCGCCAGCAGCCTCATGGGGGACAGGGCCATGTTCTTC	CASSLMGDRAMFF
TRBV3-1/TRBV3-2	-	-	TRBJ2-7	TGTGCCACCCGGGGAGCCTACGAGCAGTACTTC	CATRGAYEQYF
TRBV6-6	TRBD2	once	TRBJ2-3	TGTGCCAGCAGTTACGGCGGGGGGACAAGCACAGATACGCAGTATTTT	CASSYGGGTSTDTQYF
TRBV5-1	-	-	TRBJ1-1	TGCGCCAGCAGCTTGGACACCAACACTGAAGCTTTCTTT	CASSLDTNTEAFF
TRBV7-2	-	-	TRBJ2-7	TGTGCCAGCAGGGCAGGACTCTCCTACGAGCAGTACTTC	CASRAGLSYEQYF
TRBV4-1	-	-	TRBJ2-7	TGCGCCAGCAGCCAAGTGGTCACGAGGGGGTACGAGCAGTACTTC	CASSQVVTRGYEQYF
TRBV7-9	-	few	TRBJ2-7	TGTGCCAGCAGCTTAGGGCAGGGAAAGTACTTC	CASSLGQGKYF
TRBV6-5	-	-	TRBJ1-5	TGTGCCACTCTAAATCAGGGGTATAGCAATCAGCCCCAGCATTTT	CATLNQGYSNQPQHF
TRBV15	-	-	TRBJ2-5	TGTGCCACCAGCAGAGGGGCCGAAAGGACCCAGTACTTC	CATSRGAERTQYF
TRBV27	TRBD2	-	TRBJ2-7	TGTGCCAGCAGTTTAACGCGGTCTAGCGGGAGGGCCGGGAACGAGCAGTACTTC	CASSLTRSSGRAGNEQYF
TRBV18	TRBD1	-	TRBJ2-1	TGTGCCAGCTCACCCACGACAGGGGGGTACAATGAGCAGTTCTTC	CASSPTTGGYNEQFF
TRBV7-6	TRBD2	-	TRBJ2-3	TGTGCCAGCAGCTTGCTAGGAGCGGGACTCTGGGATACGCAGTATTTT	CASSLLGAGLWDTQYF
TRBV20-1	-	-	TRBJ1-1	TGCAGTGCTAGTACGGGGAGTGACACTGAAGCTTTCTTT	CSASTGSDTEAFF
TRBV5-1	-	-	TRBJ1-5	TGCGCCAGCAGCTTAGGAGGGGGGGAAGAGACCCAGCATTTT	CASSLGGGEETQHF
TRBV28	-	-	TRBJ1-4	TGTGCCAGCAGCACCCCCGGGAGGGCGGAAAAACTGTTTTTT	CASSTPGRAEKLFF
TRBV15	-	-	TRBJ2-7	TGTGCCACCAGCAGAGAGGGGCGATCGGCGGCCTACGAGCAGTACTTC	CATSREGRSAAYEQYF
TRBV5-1	TRBD2	-	TRBJ2-2	TGCGCCAGCAGCTTACCCGGGACTAGCGGAAACACCGGGGAGCTGTTTTTT	CASSLPGTSGNTGELFF
TRBV7-9	TRBD2	once	TRBJ2-5	TGTGCCAGCAGCTTAGGACTAGCGGGACAAGAGACCCAGTACTTC	CASSLGLAGQETQYF
TRBV6-1	-	-	TRBJ2-1	TGTGCCAGCAGTGACGTATGGGCGGGGACGCGCGAGTTCTTC	CASSDVWAGTREFF
TRBV28	-	-	TRBJ2-7	TGTGCCAGCAGTTTTTTCGGAGAGATAACCTACGAGCAGTACTTC	CASSFFGEITYEQYF
TRBV12-3/TRBV12-4	-	few	TRBJ1-1	TGTGCCAGCAGTCTCTACAGGGACACTGAAGCTTTCTTT	CASSLYRDTEAFF